What follows are 3 T cell receptor beta chains derived from one specimen sequenced in a study of long-term antiretroviral therapy in people with HIV. Survey-level immunoSEQ v3.0 assays were run. The table came from immunoSEQ multiplex PCR; TCRdb's copy has only in-frame clones and leaves some out. The sample carries 20,000 to 25,000 clones, 76% recorded once. Sequencing used unsorted PBMCs, obtained 1.1 years before starting antiretroviral therapy. The receptors were sampled from a woman aged 40 to 55 with HIV.

The V call is TRBV29-1, the J call TRBJ1-3, with 8 bases aligning to TRBD1. Germline-derived CDR1 and CDR2 are SQVTM and ANQGSEA. V lost 6 bases to trimming and J lost 4 bases; unmatched junction nucleotides: 5. The CDR3 totals 13 residues. CDR3 DNA sequence: TGCAGCGTCCGGACAGGGATAGGAAACACCATATATTTT. Translating gives CSVRTGIGNTIYF.

This clone has just a few counts. The CDR3 sequence is CASSRTAGDDTQYF. The DNA of the CDR3 is TGTGCCAGCAGTCGGACGGCGGGAGATGATACGCAGTATTTT. The chain links TRBV27 to TRBJ2-3; 7 nucleotides line up with TRBD2. This CDR3 comprises 14 residues. Trimming took 5 bases from V and 6 from J; bases not matched to a gene: 8. Germline V gives CDR1 MNHEY, CDR2 SMNVEV (reference sequence).

The CDR3 nucleotides read TGTGCCAGCAGCCCCCCAGGACAGGGGGCAGACACTGAAGCTTTCTTT. Protein: CASSPPGQGADTEAFF. The chain carries TRBV7-9 and TRBJ1-1; 11 nucleotides align to TRBD1. The CDR3 has 16 amino acids. Trimming at V came to 5 bases and at J to 3 bases, leaving 8 bases not matched to a gene. Germline V gene lookup returns CDR1 SEHNR and CDR2 FQNEAQ (reference sequence). The whole variable domain, filled in from reference TRBV7-9 and TRBJ1-1, reads DTGVSQNPRHKITKRGQNVTFRCDPISEHNRLYWYRQTLGQGPEFLTYFQNEAQLEKSRLLSDRFSAERPKGSFSTLEIQRTEQGDSAMYLCASSPPGQGADTEAFFGQGTRLTVV.